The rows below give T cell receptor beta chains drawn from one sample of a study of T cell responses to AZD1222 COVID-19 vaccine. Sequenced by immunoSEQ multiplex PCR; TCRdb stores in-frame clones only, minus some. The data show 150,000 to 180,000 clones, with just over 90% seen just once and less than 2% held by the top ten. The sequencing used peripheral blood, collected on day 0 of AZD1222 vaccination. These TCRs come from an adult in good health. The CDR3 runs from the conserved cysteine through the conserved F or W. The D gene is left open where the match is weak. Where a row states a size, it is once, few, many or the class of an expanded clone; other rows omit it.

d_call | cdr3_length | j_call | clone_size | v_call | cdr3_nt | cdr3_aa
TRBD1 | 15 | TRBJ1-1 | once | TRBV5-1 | TGCGCCAGCAGCATAATGGGACAGGGGAACACTGAAGCTTTCTTT | CASSIMGQGNTEAFF
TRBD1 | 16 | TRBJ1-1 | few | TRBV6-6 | TGTGCCAGCAGTTACTCGCCTGGACAGGCAAACACTGAAGCTTTCTTT | CASSYSPGQANTEAFF
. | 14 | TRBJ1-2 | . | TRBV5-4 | TGTGCCAGCAGGCGGGTGGAGGGTCGGTATGGCTACACCTTC | CASRRVEGRYGYTF
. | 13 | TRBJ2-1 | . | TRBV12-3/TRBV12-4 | TGTGCCAGCAGTTTAGGGGGTCACAATGAGCAGTTCTTC | CASSLGGHNEQFF
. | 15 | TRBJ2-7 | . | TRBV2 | TGTGCCAGCAGTGAAGTAGAGCGGGTTACCTACGAGCAGTACTTC | CASSEVERVTYEQYF
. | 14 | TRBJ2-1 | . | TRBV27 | TGTGCCAGCAGTAAGCTTAGCTCCTACAATGAGCAGTTCTTC | CASSKLSSYNEQFF
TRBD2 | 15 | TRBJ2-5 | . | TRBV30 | TGTGCCTGGAGTGTACCGGGGGGGACCCAAGAGACCCAGTACTTC | CAWSVPGGTQETQYF
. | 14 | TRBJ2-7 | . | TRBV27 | TGTGCCAGCAGTTTATCCCCCGCCAGCTATCTGCAGTACTTC | CASSLSPASYLQYF
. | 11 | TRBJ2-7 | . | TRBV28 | TGTGCCAGCAGTCTTGGATTGGAGCAGTACTTC | CASSLGLEQYF
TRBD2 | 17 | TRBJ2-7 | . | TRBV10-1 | TGCGCCAGCAGTGAGTCGGATGGGCTAGCGGGAGACTACGAGCAGTACTTC | CASSESDGLAGDYEQYF
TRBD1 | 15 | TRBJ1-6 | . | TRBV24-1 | TGTGCCACCAGTGGCTGGACAGGGCATAATTCACCCCTCCACTTT | CATSGWTGHNSPLHF
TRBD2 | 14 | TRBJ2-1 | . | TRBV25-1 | TGTGCCAGCAGTGTTGGCGGGAGGTTCGATGAGCAGTTCTTC | CASSVGGRFDEQFF
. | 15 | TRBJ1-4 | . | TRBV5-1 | TGCGCCAGCAGCCCCGGGGGGAGGACCAATGAAAAACTGTTTTTT | CASSPGGRTNEKLFF
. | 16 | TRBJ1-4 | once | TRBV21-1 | TGTGCCAGCAGGTGGACAGGGGGCAAGGCTAATGAAAAACTGTTTTTT | CASRWTGGKANEKLFF
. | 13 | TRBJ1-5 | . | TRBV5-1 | TGCGCCAGCAGCACGGACAGCGATCAGCCCCAGCATTTT | CASSTDSDQPQHF
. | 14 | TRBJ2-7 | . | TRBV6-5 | TGTGCCAGCAGTTACTTAGGAGTATCCTACGAGCAGTACTTC | CASSYLGVSYEQYF
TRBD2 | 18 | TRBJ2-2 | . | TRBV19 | TGTGCCAGTAGTATAGGTCTAGCGGGAGCTCGTGGCACCGGGGAGCTGTTTTTT | CASSIGLAGARGTGELFF
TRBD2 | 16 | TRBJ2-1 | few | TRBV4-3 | TGCGCCAGCAGCCAAGATCAGCGGGAGTGGTTCGATGAGCAGTTCTTC | CASSQDQREWFDEQFF
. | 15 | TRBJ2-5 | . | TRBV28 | TGTGCCAGCAGCCCTACGCCACAGGGTGAAAAGACCCAGTACTTC | CASSPTPQGEKTQYF
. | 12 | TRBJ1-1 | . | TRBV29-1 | TGCAGCGTTGAGGACGGAGGAACTGAAGCTTTCTTT | CSVEDGGTEAFF
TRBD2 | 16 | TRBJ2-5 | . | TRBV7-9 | TGTGCCAGCAGCTTTGATAGCGGGAGGGTAAGAGAGACCCAGTACTTC | CASSFDSGRVRETQYF
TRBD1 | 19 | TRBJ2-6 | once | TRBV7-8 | TGTGCCAGCAGCTTACGTATCCCGGGACAGGGATCTGGGGCCAACGTCCTGACTTTC | CASSLRIPGQGSGANVLTF
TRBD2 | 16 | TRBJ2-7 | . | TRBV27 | TGTGCCAGCAGTTTATCGATGGCTAGCGGAACCTACGAGCAGTACTTC | CASSLSMASGTYEQYF
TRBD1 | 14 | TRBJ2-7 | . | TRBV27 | TGTGCCAGCAGTTTCCGGGACAGGACCTACGAGCAGTACTTC | CASSFRDRTYEQYF
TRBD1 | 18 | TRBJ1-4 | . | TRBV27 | TGTGCCAGCAGTTTTAAGCCGGGACAGGGTTCAACTAATGAAAAACTGTTTTTT | CASSFKPGQGSTNEKLFF
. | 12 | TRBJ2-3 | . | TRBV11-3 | TGTGCCAGCAGCTTCTCTAAGGGTACGCAGTATTTT | CASSFSKGTQYF
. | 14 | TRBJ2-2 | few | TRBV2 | TGTGCCAGCAGTGAAGACGAAGCATACCGGGAGCTGTTTTTT | CASSEDEAYRELFF
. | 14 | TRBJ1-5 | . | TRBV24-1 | TGTGCCACCCCGGACAAGACTAGCAATCAGCCCCAGCATTTT | CATPDKTSNQPQHF
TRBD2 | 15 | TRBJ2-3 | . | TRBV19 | TGTGCCAGTAGTAGTCTGACTAGCGGGCTGAATACGCAGTATTTT | CASSSLTSGLNTQYF
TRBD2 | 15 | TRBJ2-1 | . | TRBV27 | TGTGCCAGCAGTTCGGGACTAGCGGGGAACAATGAGCAGTTCTTC | CASSSGLAGNNEQFF